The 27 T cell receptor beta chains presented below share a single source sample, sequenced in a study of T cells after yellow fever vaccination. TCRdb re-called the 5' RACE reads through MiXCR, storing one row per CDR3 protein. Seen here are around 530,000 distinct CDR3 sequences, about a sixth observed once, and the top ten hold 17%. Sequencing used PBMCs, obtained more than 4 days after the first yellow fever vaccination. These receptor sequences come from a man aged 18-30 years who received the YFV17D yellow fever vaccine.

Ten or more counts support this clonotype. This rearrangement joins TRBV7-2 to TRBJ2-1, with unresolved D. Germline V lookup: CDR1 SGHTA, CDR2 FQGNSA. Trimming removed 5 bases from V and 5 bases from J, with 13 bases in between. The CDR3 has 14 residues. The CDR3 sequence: CASSPGFADNEQFF. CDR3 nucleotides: TGTGCCAGCAGCCCAGGCTTTGCGGACAATGAGCAGTTCTTC.

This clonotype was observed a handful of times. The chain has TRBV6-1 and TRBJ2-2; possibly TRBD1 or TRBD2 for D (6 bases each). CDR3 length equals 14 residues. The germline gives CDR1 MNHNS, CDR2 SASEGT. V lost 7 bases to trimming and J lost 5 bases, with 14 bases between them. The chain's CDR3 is CASTPPGATGELFF. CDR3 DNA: TGTGCCAGCACCCCCCCGGGGGCGACCGGGGAGCTGTTTTTT.

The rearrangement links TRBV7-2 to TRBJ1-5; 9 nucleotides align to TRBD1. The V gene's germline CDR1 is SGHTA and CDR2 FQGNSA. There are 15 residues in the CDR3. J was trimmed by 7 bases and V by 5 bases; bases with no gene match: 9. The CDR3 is CASSQTGGVFQPQHF. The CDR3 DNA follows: TGTGCCAGCAGCCAAACAGGGGGCGTTTTCCAGCCCCAGCATTTT.

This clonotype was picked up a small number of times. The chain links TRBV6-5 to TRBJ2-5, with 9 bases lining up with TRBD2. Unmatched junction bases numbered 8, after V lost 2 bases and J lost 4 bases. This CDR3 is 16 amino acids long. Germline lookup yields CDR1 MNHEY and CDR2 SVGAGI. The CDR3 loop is CASSYAGGRLGETQYF. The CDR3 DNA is TGTGCCAGCAGTTACGCGGGGGGGCGCTTAGGAGAGACCCAGTACTTC.

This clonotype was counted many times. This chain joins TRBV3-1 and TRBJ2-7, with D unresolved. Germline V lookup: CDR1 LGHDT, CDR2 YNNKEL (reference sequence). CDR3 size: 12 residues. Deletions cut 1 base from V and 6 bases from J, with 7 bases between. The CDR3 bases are TGTGCCAGCAGCCAAGCTAACAGCGAGCAGTACTTC. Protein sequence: CASSQANSEQYF.

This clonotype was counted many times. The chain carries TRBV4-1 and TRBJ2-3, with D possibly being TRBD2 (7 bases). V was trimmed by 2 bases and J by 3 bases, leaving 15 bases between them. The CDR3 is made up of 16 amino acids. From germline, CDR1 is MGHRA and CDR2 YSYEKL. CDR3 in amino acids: CASSQPRRGGTDTQYF. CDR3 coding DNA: TGCGCCAGCAGCCAACCTAGAAGGGGGGGGACAGATACGCAGTATTTT.

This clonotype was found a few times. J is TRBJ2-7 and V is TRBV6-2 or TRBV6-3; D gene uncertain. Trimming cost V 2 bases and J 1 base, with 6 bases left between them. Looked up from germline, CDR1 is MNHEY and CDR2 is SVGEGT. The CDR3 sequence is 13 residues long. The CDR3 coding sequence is TGTGCCAGCAGTTACGGACCGTCCTACGAGCAGTACGTC. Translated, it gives CASSYGPSYEQYV.

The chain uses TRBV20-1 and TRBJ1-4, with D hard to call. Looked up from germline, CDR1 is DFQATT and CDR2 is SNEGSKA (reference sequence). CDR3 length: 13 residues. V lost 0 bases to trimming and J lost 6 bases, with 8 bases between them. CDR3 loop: CSARDPHHEKLFF. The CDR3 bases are TGCAGTGCTAGAGATCCGCACCATGAAAAACTGTTTTTT.

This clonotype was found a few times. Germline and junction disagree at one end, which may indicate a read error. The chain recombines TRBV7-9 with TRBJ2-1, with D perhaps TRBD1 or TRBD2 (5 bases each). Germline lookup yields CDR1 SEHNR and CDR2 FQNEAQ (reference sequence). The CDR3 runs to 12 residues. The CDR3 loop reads CAGGHSYNEQFF. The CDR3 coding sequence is TGCGCGGGTGGACACTCCTACAATGAGCAGTTCTTC.

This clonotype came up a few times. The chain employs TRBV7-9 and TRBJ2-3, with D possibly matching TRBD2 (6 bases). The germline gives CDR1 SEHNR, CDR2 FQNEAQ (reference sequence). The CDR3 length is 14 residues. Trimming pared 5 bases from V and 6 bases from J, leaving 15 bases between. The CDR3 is CASSPPTRSDTQYF. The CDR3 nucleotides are TGTGCCAGCAGCCCTCCGACTAGATCTGATACGCAGTATTTT.

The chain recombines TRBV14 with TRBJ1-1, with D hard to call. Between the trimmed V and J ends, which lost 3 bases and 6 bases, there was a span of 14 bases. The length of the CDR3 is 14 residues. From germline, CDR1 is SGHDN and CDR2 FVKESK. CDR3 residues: CASSHLSEIAEAFF. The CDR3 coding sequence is TGTGCCAGCAGCCATCTCTCGGAGATCGCTGAAGCTTTCTTT.

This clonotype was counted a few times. DNA for the CDR3: TGTGCCAGCAGATCGGACAGGGGAAACACCGGGGAGCTGTTTTTT. It specifies CASRSDRGNTGELFF. The chain combines TRBV7-2 with TRBJ2-2; 9 bases are shared with TRBD1. The CDR3 has 15 residues. CDR1 SGHTA and CDR2 FQGNSA come from the germline V gene. Trimming took 6 bases from V and 2 from J; bases not matched to a gene: 4.

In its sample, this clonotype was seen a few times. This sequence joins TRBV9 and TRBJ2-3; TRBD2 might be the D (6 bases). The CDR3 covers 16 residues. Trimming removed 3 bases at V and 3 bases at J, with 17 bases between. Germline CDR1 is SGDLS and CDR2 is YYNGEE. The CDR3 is CASSEGRETKTDTQYF. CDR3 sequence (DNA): TGTGCCAGCAGCGAAGGACGGGAGACTAAGACAGATACGCAGTATTTT.

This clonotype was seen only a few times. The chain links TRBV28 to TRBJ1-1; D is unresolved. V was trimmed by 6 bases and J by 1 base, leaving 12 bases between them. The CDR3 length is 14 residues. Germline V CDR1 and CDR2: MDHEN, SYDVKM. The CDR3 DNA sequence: TGTGCCAGCAGGATCGGACGGAAGAACACTGAAGCTTTCTTT. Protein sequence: CASRIGRKNTEAFF.

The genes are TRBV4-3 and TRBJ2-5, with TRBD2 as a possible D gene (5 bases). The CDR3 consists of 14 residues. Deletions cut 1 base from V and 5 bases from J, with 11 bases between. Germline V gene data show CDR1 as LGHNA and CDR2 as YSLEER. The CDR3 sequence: CASSQVLRAETQYF. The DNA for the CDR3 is TGCGCCAGCAGCCAAGTATTGAGGGCGGAGACCCAGTACTTC.

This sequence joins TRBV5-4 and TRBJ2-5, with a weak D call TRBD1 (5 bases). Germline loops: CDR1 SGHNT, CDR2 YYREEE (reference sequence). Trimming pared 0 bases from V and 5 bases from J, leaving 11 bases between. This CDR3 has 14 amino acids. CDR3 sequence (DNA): TGTGCCAGCAGCTTGGAGGGGATCGGGGAGACCCAGTACTTC. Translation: CASSLEGIGETQYF.

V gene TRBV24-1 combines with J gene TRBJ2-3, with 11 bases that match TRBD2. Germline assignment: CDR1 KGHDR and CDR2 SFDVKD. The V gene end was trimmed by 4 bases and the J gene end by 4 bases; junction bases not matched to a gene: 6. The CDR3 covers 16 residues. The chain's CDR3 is CATSDTSGGRADTQYF. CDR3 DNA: TGTGCCACCAGTGACACTAGCGGGGGCCGGGCAGATACGCAGTATTTT.

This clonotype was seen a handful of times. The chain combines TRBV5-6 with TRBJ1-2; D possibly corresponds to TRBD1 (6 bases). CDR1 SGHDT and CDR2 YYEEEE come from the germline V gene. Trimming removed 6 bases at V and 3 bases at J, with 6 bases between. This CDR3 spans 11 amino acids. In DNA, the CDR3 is TGTGCCAGCACAGGGGACTATGGCTACACCTTC. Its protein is CASTGDYGYTF. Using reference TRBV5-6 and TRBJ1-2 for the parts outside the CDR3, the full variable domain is DAGVTQSPTHLIKTRGQQVTLRCSPKSGHDTVSWYQQALGQGPQFIFQYYEEEERQRGNFPDRFSGHQFPNYSSELNVNALLLGDSALYLCASTGDYGYTFGSGTRLTVV.

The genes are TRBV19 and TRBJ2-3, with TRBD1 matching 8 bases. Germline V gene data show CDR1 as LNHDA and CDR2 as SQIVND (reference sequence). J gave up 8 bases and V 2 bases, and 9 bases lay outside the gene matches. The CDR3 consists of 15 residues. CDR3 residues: CASSIPGQVTRTQYF. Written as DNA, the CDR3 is TGTGCCAGTAGTATACCGGGACAGGTAACTCGTACGCAGTATTTT.

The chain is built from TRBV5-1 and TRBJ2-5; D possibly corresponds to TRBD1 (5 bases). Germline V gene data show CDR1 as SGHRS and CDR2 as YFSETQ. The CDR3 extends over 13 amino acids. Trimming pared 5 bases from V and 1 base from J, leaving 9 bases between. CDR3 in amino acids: CASRTAPQETQYF. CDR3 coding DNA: TGCGCCAGCAGGACAGCACCCCAAGAGACCCAGTACTTC.

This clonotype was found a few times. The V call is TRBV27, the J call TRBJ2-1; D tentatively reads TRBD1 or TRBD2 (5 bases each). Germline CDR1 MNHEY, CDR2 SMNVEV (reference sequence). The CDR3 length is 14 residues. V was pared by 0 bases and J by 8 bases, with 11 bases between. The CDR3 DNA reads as TGTGCCAGCAGTTTATCGGGTAGAGGGGATGAGCAGTTCTTC. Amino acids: CASSLSGRGDEQFF.

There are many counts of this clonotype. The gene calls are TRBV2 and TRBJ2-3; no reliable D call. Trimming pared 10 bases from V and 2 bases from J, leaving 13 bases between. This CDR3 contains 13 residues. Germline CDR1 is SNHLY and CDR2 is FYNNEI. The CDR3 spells CATSEPFTDTQYF. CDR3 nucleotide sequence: TGTGCCACCTCAGAGCCCTTCACAGATACGCAGTATTTT.

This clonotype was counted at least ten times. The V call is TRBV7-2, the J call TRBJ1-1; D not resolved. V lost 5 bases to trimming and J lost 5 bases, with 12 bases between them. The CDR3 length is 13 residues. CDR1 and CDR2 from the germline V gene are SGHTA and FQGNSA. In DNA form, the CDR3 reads TGTGCCAGCAGCCGAGGGAAATCAACTGAAGCTTTCTTT. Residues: CASSRGKSTEAFF.

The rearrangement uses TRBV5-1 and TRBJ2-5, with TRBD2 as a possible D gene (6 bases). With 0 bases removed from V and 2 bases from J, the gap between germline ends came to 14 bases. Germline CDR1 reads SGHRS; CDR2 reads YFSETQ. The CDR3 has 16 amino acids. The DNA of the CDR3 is TGCGCCAGCAGCTTGGCCGGGACTTCGATTCAAGAGACCCAGTACTTC. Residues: CASSLAGTSIQETQYF.

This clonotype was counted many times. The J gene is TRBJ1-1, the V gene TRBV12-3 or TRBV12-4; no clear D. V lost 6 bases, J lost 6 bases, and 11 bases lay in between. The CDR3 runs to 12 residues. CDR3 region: CASSQTDAEAFF. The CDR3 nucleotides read TGTGCCAGCAGCCAGACCGACGCTGAAGCTTTCTTT.

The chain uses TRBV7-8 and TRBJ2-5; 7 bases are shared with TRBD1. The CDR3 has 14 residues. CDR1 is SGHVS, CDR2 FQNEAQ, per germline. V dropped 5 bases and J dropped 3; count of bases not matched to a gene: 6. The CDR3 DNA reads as TGTGCCAGCAGCATGGGACAGACTAAAGAGACCCAGTACTTC. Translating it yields CASSMGQTKETQYF.

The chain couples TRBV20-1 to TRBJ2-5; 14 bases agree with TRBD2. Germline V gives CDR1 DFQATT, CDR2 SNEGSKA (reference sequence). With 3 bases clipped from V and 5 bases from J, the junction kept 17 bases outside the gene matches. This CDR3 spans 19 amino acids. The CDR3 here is CSARRTGARLAGGPETQYF. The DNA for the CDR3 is TGCAGTGCTAGGCGGACAGGCGCCCGACTAGCGGGGGGGCCGGAGACCCAGTACTTC.